This T cell receptor beta chain was recorded in a study of coeliac disease. Study information: Without high-resolution HLA typing, biased TRBV7-2 usage was queried. Study conclusions and caveats: Control samples showed higher TRB and TRG clonality than intraepithelial and lamina propria samples in active celiac disease. Published gliadin-specific TRB sequences appeared in about 45% of the 18 coeliac samples, 1 of 6 controls. Largely private TRB repertoires meant most sequences were sample-unique.

This CDR3 comprises 19 residues. With 3 bases removed from V and 0 bases from J, the gap between germline ends came to 22 bases. This clone came up a few times. The antigen remains undetermined. Assay used: immunoSEQ multiplex PCR; TCRdb lists only in-frame clones, some missing. The data show a few thousand clones, over 65% seen once. The TCR originated in a human donor without celiac disease. The V call is TRBV5-3, the J call TRBJ1-3, with TRBD1 as a possible D gene (6 bases). TRBV5-3 is flagged as an ORF with uncertain function. The specimen sequenced was lymphocytes from the gut lamina propria. The CDR3: CARSSYPPDRSPSGNTIYF. Here the CDR3 DNA reads TGTGCCAGAAGCTCCTACCCTCCCGACAGGTCCCCCTCTGGAAACACCATATATTTT.